A single TCR beta chain is shown here with its context. This record comes from a study of blood T cell repertoires in COVID-19. Whole-study context: Nucleic acid was either cDNA or gDNA, and it came from T cells, B-cell-depleted T cells, or PBMCs.

As handled by the study authors: Counts of nucleated cells, estimated from reference gene primer amplification, were obtained. The data were produced by immunoSEQ multiplex PCR, yet TCRdb's version contains in-frame clones alone and is incomplete. V and J calls and clone size follow that table, whereas D and trimming were derived from the DNA. The data contain approximately 350,000 clones, 86% of them singletons. This CDR3 comprises 18 residues. The sequenced sample consisted of peripheral blood. The V gene is TRBV21-1, the J gene TRBJ1-1. TRBV21-1 is designated a pseudogene. The sequence derives from a woman aged 60 to 75 with COVID-19, enrolled during active disease. The CDR3 reads CASSKEKGRKGEGTEAFF. The CDR3 region has the DNA TGTGCCAGCAGCAAAGAAAAGGGGAGGAAAGGAGAAGGCACTGAAGCTTTCTTT.